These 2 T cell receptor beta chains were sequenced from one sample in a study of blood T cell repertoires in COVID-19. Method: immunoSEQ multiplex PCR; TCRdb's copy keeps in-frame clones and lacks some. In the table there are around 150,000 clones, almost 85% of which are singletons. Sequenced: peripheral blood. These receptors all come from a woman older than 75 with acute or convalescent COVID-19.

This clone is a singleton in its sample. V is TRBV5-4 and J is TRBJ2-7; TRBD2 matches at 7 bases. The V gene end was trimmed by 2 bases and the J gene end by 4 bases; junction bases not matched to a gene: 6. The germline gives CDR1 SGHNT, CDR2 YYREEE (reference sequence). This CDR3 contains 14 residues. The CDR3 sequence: CASSFVGGTYEQYF. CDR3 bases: TGTGCCAGCAGCTTCGTCGGGGGGACGTACGAGCAGTACTTC.

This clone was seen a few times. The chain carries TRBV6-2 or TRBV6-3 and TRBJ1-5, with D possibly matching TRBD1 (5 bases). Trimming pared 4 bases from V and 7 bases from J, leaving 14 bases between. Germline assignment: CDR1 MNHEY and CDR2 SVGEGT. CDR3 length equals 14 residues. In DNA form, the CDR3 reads TGTGCCAGCAGTTTCGTCAGGGTTGGGCAGCCCCAGCATTTT. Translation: CASSFVRVGQPQHF.